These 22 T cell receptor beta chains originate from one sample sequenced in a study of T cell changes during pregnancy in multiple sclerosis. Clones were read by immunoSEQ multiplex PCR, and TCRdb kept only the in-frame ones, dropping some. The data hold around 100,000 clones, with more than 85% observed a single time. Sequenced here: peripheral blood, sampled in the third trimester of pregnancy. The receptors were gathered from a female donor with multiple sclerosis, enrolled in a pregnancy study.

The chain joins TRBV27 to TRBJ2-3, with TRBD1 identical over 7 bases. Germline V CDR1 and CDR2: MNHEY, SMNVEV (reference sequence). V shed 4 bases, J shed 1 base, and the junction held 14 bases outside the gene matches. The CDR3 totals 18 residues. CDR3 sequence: CASSSKPGQLGGTDTQYF. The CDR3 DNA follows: TGTGCCAGCAGTTCAAAACCGGGACAGCTAGGAGGCACAGATACGCAGTATTTT.

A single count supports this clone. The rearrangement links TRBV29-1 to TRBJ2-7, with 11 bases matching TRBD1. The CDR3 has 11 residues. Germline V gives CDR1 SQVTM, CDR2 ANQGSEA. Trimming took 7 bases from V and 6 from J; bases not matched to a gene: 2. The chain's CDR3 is CSAGTGGEQYF. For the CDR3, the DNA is TGCAGCGCCGGGACAGGGGGCGAGCAGTACTTC.

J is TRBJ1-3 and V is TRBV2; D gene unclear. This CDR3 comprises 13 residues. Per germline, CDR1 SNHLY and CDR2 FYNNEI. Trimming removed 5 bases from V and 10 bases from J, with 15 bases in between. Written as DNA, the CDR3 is TGTGCCAGCAGTTTTGCACCCCGAGGGACCATATATTTT. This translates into CASSFAPRGTIYF.

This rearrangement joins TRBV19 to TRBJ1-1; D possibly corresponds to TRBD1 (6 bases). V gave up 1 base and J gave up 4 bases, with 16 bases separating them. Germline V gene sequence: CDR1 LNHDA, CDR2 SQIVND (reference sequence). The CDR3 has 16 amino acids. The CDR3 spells CASSIGKGTGRTEAFF. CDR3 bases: TGTGCCAGTAGTATAGGAAAAGGTACAGGGCGCACTGAAGCTTTCTTT.

The CDR3 sequence: CASSTGLAGRQYF. DNA for the CDR3: TGTGCCAGCAGCACGGGACTAGCTGGGCGGCAGTACTTC. V is TRBV7-3 and J is TRBJ2-7; 9 bases are a match to TRBD2. V lost 5 bases and J lost 9; bases outside the gene matches: 8. The CDR3 runs to 13 residues. Germline lookup yields CDR1 SGHTA and CDR2 FQGTGA.

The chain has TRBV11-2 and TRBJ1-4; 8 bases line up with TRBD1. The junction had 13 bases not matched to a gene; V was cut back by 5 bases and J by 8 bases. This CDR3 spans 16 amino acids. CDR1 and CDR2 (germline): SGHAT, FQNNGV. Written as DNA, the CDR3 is TGTGCCAGCAGCAAAGACCCAGGGGGCCCAGAGGAAAAACTGTTTTTT. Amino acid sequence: CASSKDPGGPEEKLFF.

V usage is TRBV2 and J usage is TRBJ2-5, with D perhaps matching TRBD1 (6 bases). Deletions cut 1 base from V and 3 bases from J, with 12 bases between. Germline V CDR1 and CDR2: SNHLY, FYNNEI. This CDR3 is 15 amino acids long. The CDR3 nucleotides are TGTGCCAGCAGTGAAGGGGGAAGGACAGAAGAGACCCAGTACTTC. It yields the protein CASSEGGRTEETQYF.

For the CDR3, the DNA is TGTGCCAGCAGCCAAATAGCGGGCCAGAGCTCCTACAATGAGCAGTTCTTC. It translates to CASSQIAGQSSYNEQFF. The chain combines TRBV4-2 with TRBJ2-1; 7 positions match TRBD2. The CDR3 spans 17 residues. V dropped 2 bases and J dropped 0; count of bases not matched to a gene: 7. CDR1 is LGHNA, CDR2 YNFKEQ, per germline.

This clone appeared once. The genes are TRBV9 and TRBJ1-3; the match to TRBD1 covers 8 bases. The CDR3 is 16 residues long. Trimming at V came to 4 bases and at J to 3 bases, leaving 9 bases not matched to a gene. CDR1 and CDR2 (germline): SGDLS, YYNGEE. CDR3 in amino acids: CASSPQGATGGNTIYF. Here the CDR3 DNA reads TGTGCCAGCAGCCCCCAGGGGGCGACGGGTGGAAACACCATATATTTT. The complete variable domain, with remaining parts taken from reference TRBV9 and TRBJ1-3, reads DSGVTQTPKHLITATGQRVTLRCSPRSGDLSVYWYQQSLDQGLQFLIQYYNGEERAKGNILERFSAQQFPDLHSELNLSSLELGDSALYFCASSPQGATGGNTIYFGEGSWLTVV.

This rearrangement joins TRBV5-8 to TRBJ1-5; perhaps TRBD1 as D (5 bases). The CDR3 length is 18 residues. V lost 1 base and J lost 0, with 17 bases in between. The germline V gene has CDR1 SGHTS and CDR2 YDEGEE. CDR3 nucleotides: TGTGCCAGCAGCTTGATCCTGGGACTGTCGTATAGCAATCAGCCCCAGCATTTT. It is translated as CASSLILGLSYSNQPQHF. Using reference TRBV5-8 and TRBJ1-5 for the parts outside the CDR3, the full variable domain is EAGVTQSPTHLIKTRGQQATLRCSPISGHTSVYWYQQALGLGLQFLLWYDEGEERNRGNFPPRFSGRQFPNYSSELNVNALELEDSALYLCASSLILGLSYSNQPQHFGDGTRLSIL.

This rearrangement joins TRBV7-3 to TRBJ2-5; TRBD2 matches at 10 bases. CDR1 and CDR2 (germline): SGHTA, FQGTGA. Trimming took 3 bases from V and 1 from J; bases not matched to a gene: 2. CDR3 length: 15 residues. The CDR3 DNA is TGTGCCAGCAGCTTGCTAGCGGGAGTCCAAGAGACCCAGTACTTC. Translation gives CASSLLAGVQETQYF.

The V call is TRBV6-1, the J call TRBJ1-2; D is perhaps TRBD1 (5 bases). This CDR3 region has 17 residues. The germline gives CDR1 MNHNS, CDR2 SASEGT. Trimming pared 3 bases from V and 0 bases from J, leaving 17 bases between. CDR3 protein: CASSDQGLPLANYGYTF. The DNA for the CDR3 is TGTGCCAGCAGTGACCAGGGACTTCCATTAGCTAACTATGGCTACACCTTC.

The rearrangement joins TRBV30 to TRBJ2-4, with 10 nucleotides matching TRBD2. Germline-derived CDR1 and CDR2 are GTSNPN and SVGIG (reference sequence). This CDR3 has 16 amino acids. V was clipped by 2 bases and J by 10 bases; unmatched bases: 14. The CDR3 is CAWSKGLAGATGIQYF. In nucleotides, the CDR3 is TGTGCCTGGAGTAAAGGGCTAGCGGGAGCCACGGGTATTCAGTACTTC.

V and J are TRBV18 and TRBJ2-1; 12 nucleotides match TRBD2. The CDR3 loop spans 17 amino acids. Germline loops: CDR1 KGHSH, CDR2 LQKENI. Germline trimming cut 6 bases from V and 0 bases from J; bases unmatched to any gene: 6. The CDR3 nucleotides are TGTGCCAGCTCGCGGACTAGCGGGGCTAGCTCCTACAATGAGCAGTTCTTC. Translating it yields CASSRTSGASSYNEQFF.

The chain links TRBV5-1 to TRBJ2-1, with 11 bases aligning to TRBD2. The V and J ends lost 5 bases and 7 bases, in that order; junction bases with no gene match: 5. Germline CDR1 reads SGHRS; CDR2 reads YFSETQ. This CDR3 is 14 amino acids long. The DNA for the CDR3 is TGCGCCAGCAGACCCGGGACTAGCGGAAATGAGCAGTTCTTC. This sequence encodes CASRPGTSGNEQFF.

CDR3 in amino acids: CASSLEGGPGRGEQYF. The CDR3 DNA follows: TGTGCCAGCAGCTTGGAGGGCGGCCCGGGGAGGGGAGAGCAGTACTTC. This sequence joins TRBV5-4 and TRBJ2-7, with 7 bases fitting TRBD2. Per germline, CDR1 SGHNT and CDR2 YYREEE (reference sequence). This CDR3 contains 16 residues. The junction had 13 bases not matched to a gene; V was cut back by 0 bases and J by 7 bases.

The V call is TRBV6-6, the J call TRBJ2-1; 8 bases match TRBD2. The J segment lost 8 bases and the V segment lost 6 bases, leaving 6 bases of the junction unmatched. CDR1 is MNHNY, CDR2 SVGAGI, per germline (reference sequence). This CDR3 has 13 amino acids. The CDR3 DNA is TGTGCCAGCAGAGGCCGACTAGCGTATGAGCAGTTCTTC. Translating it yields CASRGRLAYEQFF.

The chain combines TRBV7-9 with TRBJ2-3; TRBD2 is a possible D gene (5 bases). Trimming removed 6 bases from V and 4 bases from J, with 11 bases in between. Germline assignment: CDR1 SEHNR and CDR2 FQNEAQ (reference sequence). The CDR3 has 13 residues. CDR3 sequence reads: CASSSRGPDTQYF. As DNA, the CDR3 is TGTGCCAGCAGTTCCCGGGGTCCAGATACGCAGTATTTT. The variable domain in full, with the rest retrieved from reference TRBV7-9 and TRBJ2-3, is DTGVSQNPRHKITKRGQNVTFRCDPISEHNRLYWYRQTLGQGPEFLTYFQNEAQLEKSRLLSDRFSAERPKGSFSTLEIQRTEQGDSAMYLCASSSRGPDTQYFGPGTRLTVL.

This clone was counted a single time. The CDR3 DNA follows: TGTGCCAGCAGCCATAGGTTAACAGATGGAAACATTCAGTACTTC. It translates to CASSHRLTDGNIQYF. The J gene is TRBJ2-4, the V gene TRBV14; D gene ambiguous. The length of the CDR3 is 15 residues. V was trimmed by 3 bases and J by 6 bases, leaving 15 bases between them. The V gene's germline CDR1 is SGHDN and CDR2 FVKESK.

The DNA of the CDR3 is TGCGCCAGCAGCCAAGAGGGGGCAAAGGGAAACACCATATATTTT. Translating gives CASSQEGAKGNTIYF. The chain has TRBV4-1 and TRBJ1-3; perhaps TRBD1 as D (6 bases). CDR3 length equals 15 residues. V lost 0 bases and J 4 bases, leaving 10 bases between the germline ends. CDR1 and CDR2 (germline): MGHRA, YSYEKL.

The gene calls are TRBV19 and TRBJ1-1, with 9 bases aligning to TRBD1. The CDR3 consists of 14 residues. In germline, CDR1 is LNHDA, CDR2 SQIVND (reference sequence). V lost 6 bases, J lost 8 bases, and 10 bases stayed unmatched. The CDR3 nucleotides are TGTGCCAGTAGCTCAGACAGGGGGGGCCGGGAAGCTTTCTTT. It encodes CASSSDRGGREAFF. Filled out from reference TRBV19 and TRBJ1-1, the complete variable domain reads DGGITQSPKYLFRKEGQNVTLSCEQNLNHDAMYWYRQDPGQGLRLIYYSQIVNDFQKGDIAEGYSVSREKKESFPLTVTSAQKNPTAFYLCASSSDRGGREAFFGQGTRLTVV.

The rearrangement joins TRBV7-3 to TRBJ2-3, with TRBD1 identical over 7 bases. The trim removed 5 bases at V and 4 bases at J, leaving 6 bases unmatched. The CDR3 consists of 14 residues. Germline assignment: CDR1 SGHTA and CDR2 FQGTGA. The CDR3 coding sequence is TGTGCCAGCAGCACCGGGACAGCTTCAGATACGCAGTATTTT. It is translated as CASSTGTASDTQYF.